This is a list of T cell receptor beta chains from one sample in a study of shared clonotypes between healthy human individuals. The protocol was immunoSEQ multiplex PCR, while the TCRdb copy is restricted to in-frame clones and leaves out a portion. The repertoire includes roughly 2,000,000 clones, 93% of them detected once, and around 1.7% sits in the top ten. The specimen sequenced was naive CD8+ T cells from PBMCs. These receptors originate from a young man in good health. Some clones in this sample may be carry-over from other donors' samples. CDR3s include the opening cysteine and the closing phenylalanine or tryptophan. The order of the fields is V gene, clone size, J gene, D gene, CDR3 protein, CDR3 DNA. A D gene is named only where the DNA matches it firmly. Some rows have no size entry. The others give once, few or many, or a class for an expanded clone.

>TRBV28|NA|TRBJ1-1|TRBD1
CASSDDRARMNTEAFF
TGTGCCAGCAGTGACGACAGGGCTAGGATGAACACTGAAGCTTTCTTT
>TRBV9|NA|TRBJ2-5|NA
CASSVEGADQETQYF
TGTGCCAGCAGCGTAGAGGGAGCGGACCAAGAGACCCAGTACTTC
>TRBV27|NA|TRBJ1-5|TRBD1
CASRPGQGGQPQHF
TGTGCCAGCAGGCCGGGACAGGGCGGTCAGCCCCAGCATTTT
>TRBV19|NA|TRBJ2-1|NA
CASSINRASANNEQFF
TGTGCCAGTAGTATAAATCGTGCTAGCGCAAACAATGAGCAGTTCTTC
>TRBV5-6|once|TRBJ2-7|NA
CASSSDSSYEQYF
TGTGCCAGCAGCTCCGACAGCTCCTACGAGCAGTACTTC
>TRBV10-2|NA|TRBJ2-7|NA
CASGPTAIPYEQYF
TGCGCCAGCGGGCCTACAGCTATCCCTTACGAGCAGTACTTC
>TRBV7-8|NA|TRBJ1-1|NA
CASSLARGHTEAFF
TGTGCCAGCAGCTTAGCGCGAGGCCACACTGAAGCTTTCTTT
>TRBV27|NA|TRBJ2-7|TRBD2
CASSFRLAGIYEQYF
TGTGCCAGCAGTTTCCGACTAGCGGGCATCTACGAGCAGTACTTC
>TRBV27|NA|TRBJ1-5|NA
CASSLLIREPQHF
TGTGCCAGCAGTTTGCTAATCAGGGAGCCCCAGCATTTT
>TRBV10-2|once|TRBJ2-7|NA
CASSPGYEQYF
TGCGCCAGCAGTCCTGGGTACGAGCAGTACTTC
>TRBV9|NA|TRBJ1-1|NA
CASSLWDLSDTEAFF
TGTGCCAGCAGCTTATGGGACCTGTCGGACACTGAAGCTTTCTTT
>TRBV30|once|TRBJ2-7|NA
CAWSLGVYEQYF
TGTGCCTGGAGCCTGGGTGTCTACGAGCAGTACTTC
>TRBV6-5|NA|TRBJ2-7|TRBD1
CASSRGTGAYYEQYF
TGTGCCAGCAGTCGCGGGACAGGGGCGTACTACGAGCAGTACTTC
>TRBV7-3|NA|TRBJ2-2|NA
CASSFFGNRAGELFF
TGTGCCAGCAGCTTTTTTGGGAACAGGGCCGGGGAGCTGTTTTTT
>TRBV9|NA|TRBJ2-1|NA
CASSPFGPISYNEQFF
TGTGCCAGCAGCCCCTTCGGACCCATCTCCTACAATGAGCAGTTCTTC
>TRBV27|NA|TRBJ2-7|NA
CASSSGSLLMEQYF
TGTGCCAGCAGTTCGGGGAGTTTACTAATGGAGCAGTACTTC
>TRBV4-1|NA|TRBJ1-6|NA
CASSHVYGESGSPLHF
TGCGCCAGCAGCCACGTCTACGGGGAGTCCGGTTCACCCCTCCACTTT
>TRBV27|NA|TRBJ2-7|NA
CASSLSPAYEQYF
TGTGCCAGCAGTTTATCCCCAGCCTACGAGCAGTACTTC
>TRBV28|NA|TRBJ2-5|TRBD1
CASSWTGAETQYF
TGTGCCAGCAGTTGGACAGGGGCAGAGACCCAGTACTTC
>TRBV6-6|NA|TRBJ2-7|TRBD1
CASSYSIQGAVEQYF
TGTGCCAGCAGTTACTCGATACAGGGGGCTGTCGAGCAGTACTTC
>TRBV4-1|NA|TRBJ1-2|NA
CASSPTMDSFYGYTF
TGCGCCAGCAGCCCTACGATGGACAGCTTCTATGGCTACACCTTC
>TRBV7-9|NA|TRBJ2-1|NA
CASSFVGTGNEQFF
TGTGCCAGCAGCTTCGTGGGGACGGGTAATGAGCAGTTCTTC
>TRBV9|NA|TRBJ1-3|TRBD1
CASSLTGTGVSDTIYF
TGTGCCAGCAGCCTCACCGGGACAGGGGTTTCGGACACCATATATTTT
>TRBV6-5|NA|TRBJ1-2|TRBD1
CASSPPGGSYGYTF
TGTGCCAGCAGTCCGCCAGGGGGGAGCTATGGCTACACCTTC
>TRBV5-8|NA|TRBJ2-2|NA
CASSLGVVTGELFF
TGTGCCAGCAGCTTGGGAGTAGTGACCGGGGAGCTGTTTTTT
>TRBV13|NA|TRBJ2-7|TRBD2
CASSPEGLAGGYEQYF
TGTGCCAGCAGCCCGGAAGGTTTAGCGGGAGGCTACGAGCAGTACTTC
>TRBV7-6|NA|TRBJ2-5|NA
CASSLVVLGVGETQYF
TGTGCCAGCAGCTTGGTAGTGTTGGGGGTTGGAGAGACCCAGTACTTC
>TRBV6-5|NA|TRBJ1-1|TRBD1
CASSYDRDRMNTEAFF
TGTGCCAGCAGTTACGACAGGGACAGAATGAACACTGAAGCTTTCTTT
>TRBV6-5|NA|TRBJ1-5|TRBD1
CASSSVRDSRNQPQHF
TGTGCCAGCAGTTCTGTCCGGGACAGCCGAAATCAGCCCCAGCATTTT